This entry lists 21 T cell receptor beta chains sequenced from one sample in a study of T cell repertoires in cytomegalovirus infection. TCRdb used MiXCR to reprocess the reads, holding one entry per CDR3 protein. The profile covers about 740,000 distinct CDR3 sequences, with under 40% appearing a single time and around 2.8% taken by the ten largest. Input material: PBMCs. These receptors were taken from a human donor in good health (CMV status not recorded). Some clones in this sample may be carry-over from other donors' samples.

The V and J genes are TRBV5-1 and TRBJ2-7, with a possible D match to TRBD1 (6 bases). CDR1 and CDR2 (germline): SGHRS, YFSETQ. This CDR3 contains 17 residues. V dropped 1 base and J dropped 2 bases, with 19 bases sitting between them. This chain's CDR3 is CASSLRVVQAGAYEQYF. DNA of the CDR3: TGCGCCAGCAGCTTGAGGGTGGTGCAGGCAGGGGCCTACGAGCAGTACTTC.

This chain connects TRBV11-1 to TRBJ2-1; 9 bases match TRBD2. V was clipped by 3 bases and J by 4 bases; unmatched bases: 10. Per the germline V gene, CDR1 is SGHAT and CDR2 is FQDESV (reference sequence). The CDR3 extends over 17 amino acids. The CDR3 DNA is TGTGCCAGCAGCTTCCGCCAACTAGCGGGCTCATACAATGAGCAGTTCTTC. Residues: CASSFRQLAGSYNEQFF. The variable domain in full, completed from reference TRBV11-1 and TRBJ2-1, reads EAEVAQSPRYKITEKSQAVAFWCDPISGHATLYWYRQILGQGPELLVQFQDESVVDDSQLPKDRFSAERLKGVDSTLKIQPAELGDSAMYLCASSFRQLAGSYNEQFFGPGTRLTVL.

The genes are TRBV14 and TRBJ2-5; TRBD2 is a possible D gene (5 bases). V dropped 0 bases and J dropped 7 bases, with 21 bases sitting between them. In germline, CDR1 is SGHDN, CDR2 FVKESK. The CDR3 consists of 17 residues. The CDR3, as DNA: TGTGCCAGCAGCCAAGATAGGAAGTACCAACAGCGGTGGACCCAGTACTTC. This gives the protein CASSQDRKYQQRWTQYF.

This chain links TRBV25-1 with TRBJ2-7, with D tentatively TRBD2 (5 bases). The V and J ends lost 3 bases and 4 bases respectively, with 16 bases between them. Germline lookup yields CDR1 MGHDK and CDR2 SYGVNS. The CDR3 spans 15 residues. CDR3 sequence (DNA): TGTGCCAGCAGTGAGTTCAGATCCGGGGTTTACGAGCAGTACTTC. This codes for CASSEFRSGVYEQYF.

This chain connects TRBV20-1 to TRBJ2-5, with D perhaps matching TRBD1 or TRBD2 (5 bases each). This CDR3 has 11 residues. V lost 6 bases, J lost 5 bases, and 10 bases lay in between. Germline CDR1 reads DFQATT; CDR2 reads SNEGSKA (reference sequence). CDR3: CSAGRGETQYF. CDR3 coding DNA: TGCAGTGCGGGCCGGGGCGAGACCCAGTACTTC.

CDR3: CASSIEGALIDTQYF. Written as DNA, the CDR3 is TGTGCCAGTAGTATAGAGGGGGCTCTAATAGATACGCAGTATTTT. The chain uses TRBV19 and TRBJ2-3; D might be TRBD1 (6 bases). V dropped 0 bases and J dropped 5 bases, with 12 bases sitting between them. Germline V gene sequence: CDR1 LNHDA, CDR2 SQIVND (reference sequence). The CDR3 loop spans 15 amino acids.

The gene calls are TRBV19 and TRBJ2-1, with 8 bases aligning to TRBD2. The germline gives CDR1 LNHDA, CDR2 SQIVND (reference sequence). CDR3 size: 18 residues. Trimming removed 3 bases from V and 2 bases from J; junction bases left unmatched: 12. The CDR3 DNA is TGTGCCAGTAGTATTGGGGGCGGGCAACTAGCGGCCTACAATGAGCAGTTCTTC. Amino acids: CASSIGGGQLAAYNEQFF.

The table lists this clonotype with many counts. The J gene is TRBJ2-1, the V gene TRBV7-2; 15 bases map to TRBD2. V dropped 8 bases and J dropped 9; count of bases not matched to a gene: 11. This CDR3 is 16 amino acids long. Germline lookup yields CDR1 SGHTA and CDR2 FQGNSA. The CDR3 nucleotides read TGTGCCAGCGCCGGGACTAGCGGGGGGTCGCGAGCTGAGCAGTTCTTC. Its protein product is CASAGTSGGSRAEQFF. The whole variable domain, remainder taken from reference TRBV7-2 and TRBJ2-1, is GAGVSQSPSNKVTEKGKDVELRCDPISGHTALYWYRQSLGQGLEFLIYFQGNSAPDKSGLPSDRFSAERTGGSVSTLTIQRTQQEDSAVYLCASAGTSGGSRAEQFFGPGTRLTVL.

The chain combines TRBV9 with TRBJ2-7; 10 bases fit TRBD2. From germline, CDR1 is SGDLS and CDR2 YYNGEE. V gave up 0 bases and J gave up 3 bases; unmatched junction bases: 6. There are 16 residues in the CDR3. In DNA form, the CDR3 reads TGTGCCAGCAGCGTAGAACTAGCGGGAACCTACTACGAGCAGTACTTC. Protein product: CASSVELAGTYYEQYF.

The chain links TRBV28 to TRBJ2-1, with TRBD1 identical over 7 bases. V shed 6 bases and J 0 bases; nucleotides not matched to a gene: 5. This CDR3 is built from 15 residues. Germline loops: CDR1 MDHEN, CDR2 SYDVKM. In DNA, the CDR3 is TGTGCCAGCAGAACGGGACAGCTCTCCTACAATGAGCAGTTCTTC. Protein product: CASRTGQLSYNEQFF.

The chain links TRBV30 to TRBJ2-3; the match to TRBD2 covers 9 bases. This CDR3 has 15 residues. The J segment lost 0 bases and the V segment lost 4 bases, leaving 5 bases of the junction unmatched. Germline loops: CDR1 GTSNPN, CDR2 SVGIG (reference sequence). The CDR3: CAWISGGPSTDTQYF. The CDR3 DNA is TGTGCCTGGATTAGCGGGGGCCCTAGCACAGATACGCAGTATTTT.

This clonotype has just a few counts. The chain employs TRBV5-5 and TRBJ2-7; D perhaps matches TRBD1 (6 bases). The V end lost 4 bases, the J end lost 1 base, and 12 bases lay between the germline ends. The CDR3 totals 14 residues. Germline V lookup: CDR1 SGHKS, CDR2 YYEKEE (reference sequence). CDR3 sequence reads: CASSGVDRSYEQYF. CDR3 nucleotides: TGTGCCAGCAGCGGGGTAGACAGGTCCTACGAGCAGTACTTC.

This chain connects TRBV29-1 to TRBJ2-5; unclear D gene. This CDR3 comprises 15 residues. Germline CDR1 reads SQVTM; CDR2 reads ANQGSEA. Deletions cut 1 base from V and 4 bases from J, with 16 bases between. CDR3 sequence (DNA): TGCAGCGTTGAAGCCGCGTGGCGTTTAGGAGAGACCCAGTACTTC. This encodes CSVEAAWRLGETQYF.

This clonotype was detected many times. V usage is TRBV7-2 and J usage is TRBJ2-1, with 14 nucleotides matching TRBD2. Trimming cost V 2 bases and J 9 bases; bases outside gene matches: 6. CDR1 SGHTA and CDR2 FQGNSA come from the germline V gene. The CDR3 is 16 amino acids. The CDR3 loop reads CASSLLGTSGSPEQFF. The DNA for the CDR3 is TGTGCCAGCAGCTTACTCGGGACTAGCGGGAGCCCTGAGCAGTTCTTC. The variable domain in full, completed from reference TRBV7-2 and TRBJ2-1, reads GAGVSQSPSNKVTEKGKDVELRCDPISGHTALYWYRQSLGQGLEFLIYFQGNSAPDKSGLPSDRFSAERTGGSVSTLTIQRTQQEDSAVYLCASSLLGTSGSPEQFFGPGTRLTVL.

CDR3 sequence (DNA): TGTGCCAGTAAGGGGGGCACGAGGTTTTATGGCTACACCTTC. Its protein product is CASKGGTRFYGYTF. V gene TRBV19 combines with J gene TRBJ1-2; the D gene is possibly TRBD1 (6 bases). Between the trimmed V and J ends, which lost 7 bases and 5 bases, there was a span of 17 bases. The CDR3 is 14 amino acids. Germline CDR1 reads LNHDA; CDR2 reads SQIVND (reference sequence).

J is TRBJ1-5 and V is TRBV10-3; the match to TRBD1 covers 10 bases. CDR1 is ENHRY, CDR2 SYGVKD, per germline. The CDR3 is 14 amino acids. V lost 6 bases, J lost 5 bases, and 4 bases stayed unmatched. CDR3 protein: CAIRGGTGDQPQHF. In DNA, the CDR3 is TGTGCCATCAGGGGAGGGACAGGGGATCAGCCCCAGCATTTT.

This clonotype has more than one count but fewer than ten. The chain is built from TRBV29-1 and TRBJ2-5; 7 bases agree with TRBD2. The CDR3 covers 13 residues. Germline V gene data show CDR1 as SQVTM and CDR2 as ANQGSEA. V lost 6 bases to trimming and J lost 2 bases; unmatched junction nucleotides: 6. The CDR3 nucleotides read TGCAGCGTGGAGGACGGGGGGCAAGAGACCCAGTACTTC. Its protein product is CSVEDGGQETQYF.

This clonotype appeared a few times. This chain links TRBV12-3 or TRBV12-4 with TRBJ2-1; possible D gene TRBD1, 5 bases. Trimming removed 3 bases at V and 15 bases at J, with 12 bases between. CDR3 length equals 11 residues. CDR3 sequence: CASSLYRGVFF. The CDR3 nucleotides are TGTGCCAGCAGTTTGTATAGGGGTGTGTTCTTC.

This clonotype was seen many times. The V call is TRBV7-2, the J call TRBJ2-2; D remains unclear. The CDR3 spans 12 residues. V lost 6 bases, J lost 2 bases, and 4 bases lay in between. CDR1 and CDR2 from the germline V gene are SGHTA and FQGNSA. CDR3 amino acids: CASSKNTGELFF. The CDR3 bases are TGTGCCAGCAGTAAAAACACCGGGGAGCTGTTTTTT.

DNA of the CDR3: TGTGCCAGCAGTGAGCTACAGGGGAACACTGAAGCTTTCTTT. It translates to CASSELQGNTEAFF. The chain links TRBV6-1 to TRBJ1-1, with TRBD1 as a possible D gene (6 bases). The CDR3 is 14 residues long. CDR1 is MNHNS, CDR2 SASEGT, per germline. The germline V and J ends were trimmed by 3 bases and 1 base, with 9 bases remaining between them.

The V and J genes are TRBV11-2 and TRBJ2-2, with D perhaps assigned TRBD1 or TRBD2 (5 bases each). CDR3 length: 15 amino acids. Germline V gene sequence: CDR1 SGHAT, CDR2 FQNNGV. V lost 5 bases and J 3 bases, leaving 13 bases between the germline ends. CDR3 nucleotides: TGTGCCAGCAGCGGTCCGGGGCCGTACACCGGGGAGCTGTTTTTT. Translation gives CASSGPGPYTGELFF.